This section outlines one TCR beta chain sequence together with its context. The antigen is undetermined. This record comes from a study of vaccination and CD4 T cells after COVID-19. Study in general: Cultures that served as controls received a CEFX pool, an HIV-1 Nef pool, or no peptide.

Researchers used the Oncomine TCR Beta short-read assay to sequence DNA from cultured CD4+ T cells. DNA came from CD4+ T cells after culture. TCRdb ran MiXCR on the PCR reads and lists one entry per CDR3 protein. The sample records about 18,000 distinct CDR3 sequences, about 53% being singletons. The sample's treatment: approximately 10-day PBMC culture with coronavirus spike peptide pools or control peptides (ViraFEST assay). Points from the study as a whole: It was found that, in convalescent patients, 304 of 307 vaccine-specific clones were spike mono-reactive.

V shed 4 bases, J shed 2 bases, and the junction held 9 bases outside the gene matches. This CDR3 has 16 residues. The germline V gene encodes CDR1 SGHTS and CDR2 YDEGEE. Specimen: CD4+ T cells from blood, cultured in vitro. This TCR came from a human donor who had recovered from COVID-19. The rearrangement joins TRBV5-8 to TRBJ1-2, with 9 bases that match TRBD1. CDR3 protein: CASSGAGQGSNYGYTF. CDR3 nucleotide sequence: TGTGCCAGCAGCGGGGCAGGACAGGGGTCAAACTATGGCTACACCTTC.